A single sample gave rise to the 8 T cell receptor beta chains below, sequenced in a study of graft-versus-host responses after intestinal transplantation. Sequencing used immunoSEQ multiplex PCR; TCRdb keeps in-frame clones, though not all of them. The repertoire consists of 40,000 to 45,000 clones, with about 89% occurring once and the leading ten covering under 2.5%. Sequencing was performed on PBMCs, taken roughly 300 days after intestinal transplant. All receptors derive from a human patient who received an intestinal transplant, so some T cells may come from the graft donor.

This clone was observed once. This chain connects TRBV4-1 to TRBJ2-5, with 9 bases identical to TRBD2. From germline, CDR1 is MGHRA and CDR2 YSYEKL. V was clipped by 1 base and J by 5 bases; unmatched bases: 11. CDR3 size: 17 residues. The CDR3 here is CASSQVPSGAYRETQYF. DNA of the CDR3: TGCGCCAGCAGCCAAGTACCTAGCGGGGCCTACCGGGAGACCCAGTACTTC.

The chain has TRBV29-1 and TRBJ1-4, with 8 bases lining up with TRBD1. CDR1 SQVTM and CDR2 ANQGSEA come from the germline V gene. The CDR3 contains 12 residues. After removal of 6 bases from V and 8 bases from J, the junction contained 5 bases not matched to a gene. The CDR3 sequence is CSVTTGEEKLFF. CDR3 in DNA: TGCAGCGTCACGACAGGGGAAGAAAAACTGTTTTTT.

Note on this clone: Its ends do not fully match the called genes, so a read error is possible. The V gene is TRBV9, the J gene TRBJ2-5, with TRBD2 identical over 11 bases. Germline V CDR1 and CDR2: SGDLS, YYNGEE. This CDR3 has 21 residues. The CDR3 region has the DNA TGTGCCGGCAGCGCCCCCGCCGACGGGACTAGCGGACCATGGATGCAAGAGACCCAGTACTTC. This sequence encodes CAGSAPADGTSGPWMQETQYF.

J is TRBJ2-5 and V is TRBV28; perhaps D is TRBD1 or TRBD2 (5 bases each). Germline V gives CDR1 MDHEN, CDR2 SYDVKM. Trimming took 4 bases from V and 3 from J, leaving 9 bases between them. CDR3 length: 13 amino acids. DNA for the CDR3: TGTGCCAGCAGTTGGGGGTTCGAAGAGACCCAGTACTTC. Protein sequence: CASSWGFEETQYF.

The CDR3 region is CASREGSGEQYF. The CDR3 coding sequence is TGTGCCAGCAGGGAAGGGAGTGGCGAGCAGTACTTC. V and J are TRBV6-6 and TRBJ2-7; D perhaps matches TRBD2 (5 bases). The CDR3 length is 12 residues. Germline CDR1 and CDR2: MNHNY and SVGAGI (reference sequence). Trimming removed 6 bases from V and 6 bases from J, with 12 bases in between.

CDR3 sequence: CASSQDVRTSPTDTQYF. The CDR3 nucleotides read TGTGCCAGCAGCCAAGATGTCAGGACTAGTCCCACAGATACGCAGTATTTT. V and J are TRBV4-2 and TRBJ2-3, with 7 bases identical to TRBD2. The CDR3 has 17 amino acids. The junction had 8 bases not matched to a gene; V was cut back by 0 bases and J by 2 bases. The germline V gene has CDR1 LGHNA and CDR2 YNFKEQ.

The DNA for the CDR3 is TGTGCCAGCAGCCCGGACAGGGACTATGGCTACACCTTC. This gives the protein CASSPDRDYGYTF. The chain joins TRBV5-5 to TRBJ1-2; 8 bases match TRBD1. CDR1 SGHKS and CDR2 YYEKEE come from the germline V gene (reference sequence). Losses at the gene ends were 4 bases for V and 3 bases for J; bases not matched to a gene: 2. The CDR3 has 13 amino acids.

The V and J genes are TRBV5-1 and TRBJ1-2, with D possibly being TRBD1 (5 bases). Germline V lookup: CDR1 SGHRS, CDR2 YFSETQ. The CDR3 consists of 12 residues. V was cut by 5 bases and J by 4 bases, with 9 bases left in between. CDR3: CASRLDSYGYTF. The CDR3 nucleotides read TGCGCCAGCAGACTTGACAGCTATGGCTACACCTTC.